Sequencing of this TCR beta chain was carried out in a study of cytomegalovirus exposure and HLA in healthy donors. Whole-study findings and limits: Per a prior analysis, the majority of TCR beta V segments were productive roughly 90% or roughly 30% of the time.

For this clone: Its antigen is undetermined.

Trimming took 2 bases from V and 0 from J; bases not matched to a gene: 12. The CDR3 has 20 amino acids. Germline V CDR1 and CDR2: MNHEY, SMNVEV (reference sequence). The donors comprised healthy bone marrow donors. Primers for the PCR totalled 60 Vbeta and 13 Jbeta. Here immunoSEQ multiplex PCR was the method, and the copy in TCRdb shows in-frame clones only, minus some. The sample consists of some 120,000 clones, over 70% of them appearing once. The receptor was isolated from a woman in her fifties or sixties in good health and CMV-seronegative. The chain joins TRBV27 to TRBJ2-3; 12 nucleotides agree with TRBD1. The sample was PBMCs. The CDR3 is CASSLGLGQGARISTDTQYF. DNA for the CDR3: TGTGCCAGCAGTTTAGGACTGGGACAGGGGGCGCGTATCAGCACAGATACGCAGTATTTT.